The next 7 T cell receptor beta chains were all read from a single sample in a study of T cells in Graves' hyperthyroidism and ophthalmopathy. TCR beta CDR3 region amplification was performed from RNA transcripts. The HTBI set primed first-round TCR CDR3 RT-PCR. A single record per CDR3 protein comes from TCRdb applying MiXCR to the multiplex PCR reads. This sample has around 250,000 distinct CDR3 sequences, with roughly 14% found just once. Sequences were obtained from blood. The receptors here all came from a woman aged 40-49 years with Graves' hyperthyroidism that later progressed to Graves' ophthalmopathy.

This clonotype was counted ten times or more. The chain carries TRBV11-2 and TRBJ1-2; D remains unclear. Between the trimmed V and J ends, which lost 0 bases and 8 bases, there was a span of 13 bases. From germline, CDR1 is SGHAT and CDR2 FQNNGV. The CDR3 has 14 amino acids. For the CDR3, the DNA is TGTGCCAGCAGCTTAGATCTGACGAATTTAGGCTACACCTTC. This encodes CASSLDLTNLGYTF.

The rearrangement links TRBV10-1 to TRBJ2-5; 10 bases fit TRBD1. The CDR3 is 14 residues long. The V and J ends lost 3 bases and 3 bases, in that order; junction bases with no gene match: 1. The germline V gene encodes CDR1 WNHNN and CDR2 SYGVQD (reference sequence). The CDR3 protein is CASSEGTGEETQYF. In DNA, the CDR3 is TGCGCCAGCAGTGAAGGGACAGGGGAAGAGACCCAGTACTTC.

This clonotype was seen a few times. Just one base apart from a much larger clone, this may be a read error. CDR3 sequence: CASSSGVGETQYF. The CDR3 DNA is TGTGCCAGCAGTTCCGGGGTTGGTGAGACCCAGTACTTC. This chain links TRBV27 with TRBJ2-5; tentative D call: TRBD2 (5 bases). The germline V and J ends were trimmed by 4 bases and 5 bases, with 11 bases remaining between them. Germline V lookup: CDR1 MNHEY, CDR2 SMNVEV (reference sequence). The CDR3 is made up of 13 amino acids.

At least ten counts were recorded for this clonotype. V gene TRBV27 combines with J gene TRBJ1-2, with D possibly being TRBD1 (5 bases). The CDR3 spans 16 residues. Germline V lookup: CDR1 MNHEY, CDR2 SMNVEV (reference sequence). Trimming left V 4 bases short and J 4 bases short, with 19 bases between. CDR3 sequence (DNA): TGTGCCAGCAGTTCGTCAACCGGGTTCGGGGGCTATGGCTACACCTTC. It yields the protein CASSSSTGFGGYGYTF.

This clonotype was found many times. The gene calls are TRBV28 and TRBJ1-5, with no clear D. V was trimmed by 5 bases and J by 0 bases, leaving 14 bases between them. Germline V CDR1 and CDR2: MDHEN, SYDVKM. CDR3 length: 16 residues. CDR3 sequence reads: CASSPRQFHSNQPQHF. The CDR3 DNA sequence: TGTGCCAGCAGTCCCAGGCAGTTCCATAGCAATCAGCCCCAGCATTTT.

In this sample, this clonotype turned up many times. The genes are TRBV30 and TRBJ2-1; 10 nucleotides match TRBD2. Trimming at V came to 0 bases and at J to 7 bases, leaving 9 bases not matched to a gene. The CDR3 runs to 16 residues. CDR1 is GTSNPN, CDR2 SVGIG, per germline (reference sequence). In DNA form, the CDR3 reads TGTGCCTGGAGTGTCGGCAGCGGGAGGGCGACGAATGAGCAGTTCTTC. As protein: CAWSVGSGRATNEQFF.

Many counts were recorded for this clonotype. The genes are TRBV20-1 and TRBJ2-2; a weak D match, TRBD2 (6 bases). Germline CDR1 and CDR2: DFQATT and SNEGSKA (reference sequence). The CDR3 is made up of 16 amino acids. V dropped 5 bases and J dropped 4 bases, with 20 bases sitting between them. As DNA, the CDR3 is TGCAGTGCTCCCTTTAGAGGAGGGGTTGGCACCGGGGAGCTGTTTTTT. It is translated as CSAPFRGGVGTGELFF.